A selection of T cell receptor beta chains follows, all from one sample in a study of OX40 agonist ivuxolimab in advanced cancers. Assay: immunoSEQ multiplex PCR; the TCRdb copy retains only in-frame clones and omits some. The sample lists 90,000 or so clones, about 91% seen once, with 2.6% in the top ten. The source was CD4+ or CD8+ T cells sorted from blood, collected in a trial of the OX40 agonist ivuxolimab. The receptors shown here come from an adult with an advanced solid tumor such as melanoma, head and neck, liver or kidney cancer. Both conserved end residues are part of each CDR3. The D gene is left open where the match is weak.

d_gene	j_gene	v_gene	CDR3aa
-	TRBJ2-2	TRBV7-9	CASSLGGPTGELFF
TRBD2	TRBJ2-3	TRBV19	CASSMGLAGSTDTQYF
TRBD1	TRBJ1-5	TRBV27	CASSARTGWGEYSNQPQHF
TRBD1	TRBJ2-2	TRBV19	CASSWGQARGELFF
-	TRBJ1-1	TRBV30	CAWSGPSNTEAFF
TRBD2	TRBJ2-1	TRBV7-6	CASSLGQGLYNEQFF
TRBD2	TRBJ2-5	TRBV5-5	CASRLTSGSVRETQYF
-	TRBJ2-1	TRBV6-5	CASSNYNEQFF
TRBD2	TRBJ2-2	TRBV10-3	CAISDDAGGTGELFF
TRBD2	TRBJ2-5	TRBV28	CATGRVETQYF
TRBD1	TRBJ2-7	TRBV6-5	CASRYRDRAYEQYF
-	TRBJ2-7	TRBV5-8	CASSARKGASYEQYF
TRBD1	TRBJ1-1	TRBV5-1	CASSSWTGGVTTEAFF
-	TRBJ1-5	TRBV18	CASSPGQNNQPQHF
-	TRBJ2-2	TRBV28	CASSVYSTGELFF
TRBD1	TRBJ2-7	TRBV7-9	CASSSTGEVYEQYF
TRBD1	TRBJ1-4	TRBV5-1	CASSPQGAKGEKLFF
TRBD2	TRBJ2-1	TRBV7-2	CASSLAGGAYNEQFF
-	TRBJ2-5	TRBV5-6	CASSLVGGEETQYF
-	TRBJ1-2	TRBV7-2	CASSLRGIYTF
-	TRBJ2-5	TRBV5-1	CASSRRVVSEETQYF
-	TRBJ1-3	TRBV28	CASSLRGTVNTIYF
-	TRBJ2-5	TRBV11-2	CASSRRGVGFGETQYF
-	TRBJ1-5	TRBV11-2	CASSLESGMGAGNQPQHF
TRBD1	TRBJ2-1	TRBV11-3	CASSLTGYSSYNEQFF
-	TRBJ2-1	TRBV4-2	CASSQGAMEGGEQFF
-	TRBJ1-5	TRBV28	CASSSEGVWGQPQHF
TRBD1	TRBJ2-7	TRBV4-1	CASSRTGTGEQYF
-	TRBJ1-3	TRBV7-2	CASSLAGGPIGNTIYF
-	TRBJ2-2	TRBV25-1	CASRWGSVTGELFF
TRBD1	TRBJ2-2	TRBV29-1	CSVVGQGAAGELFF
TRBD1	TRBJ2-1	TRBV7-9	CASSRGQGYNEQFF
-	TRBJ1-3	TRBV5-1	CASSLVGRGSDTIYF
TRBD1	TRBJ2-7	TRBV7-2	CASSQRQGEEQYF
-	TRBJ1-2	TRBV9	CASSVADRNYGYTF
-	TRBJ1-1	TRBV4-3	CASSLGGKTEAFF
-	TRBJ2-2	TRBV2	CASSEQRTTGELFF
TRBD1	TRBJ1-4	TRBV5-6	CASSLVGTGGYEKLFF
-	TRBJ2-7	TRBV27	CASSLDWGNYEQYF
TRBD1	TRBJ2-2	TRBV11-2	CASRKTGASNTGELFF
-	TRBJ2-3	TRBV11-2	CASSLAPGTDTQYF
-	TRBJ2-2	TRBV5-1	CASSLGQPSSSPGELFF
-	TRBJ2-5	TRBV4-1	CASSQALGEPQEGQYF